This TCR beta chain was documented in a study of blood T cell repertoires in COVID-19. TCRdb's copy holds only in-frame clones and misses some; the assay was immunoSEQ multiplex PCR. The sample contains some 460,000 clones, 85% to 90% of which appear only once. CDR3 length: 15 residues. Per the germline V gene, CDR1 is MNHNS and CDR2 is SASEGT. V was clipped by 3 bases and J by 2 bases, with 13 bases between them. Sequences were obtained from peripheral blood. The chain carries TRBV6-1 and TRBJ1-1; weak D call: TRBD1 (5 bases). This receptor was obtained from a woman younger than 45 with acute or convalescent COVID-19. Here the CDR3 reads CASSEQGFRNTEAFF. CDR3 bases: TGTGCCAGCAGTGAGCAGGGTTTTCGAAACACTGAAGCTTTCTTT.